Shown below are 9 T cell receptor beta chains from a single sample sequenced in a study of blood T cells in healthy people across ages. The second PCR ran roughly 7 to 12 cycles with a sample-barcoded 5' primer and J-beta primers. MiXCR was run by TCRdb on the 5' RACE reads, yielding one entry per CDR3 protein. The sample shows 850,000 to 1,000,000 distinct CDR3 sequences, just over 50% of them seen only once. Sequencing was carried out using blood. These receptors were obtained from a woman aged 60 to 75 in good health.

This clonotype was observed a handful of times. Here the CDR3 reads CSAKTQGSALYEQYF. CDR3 coding DNA: TGCAGTGCCAAGACCCAGGGTTCTGCTTTATACGAGCAGTACTTC. The chain links TRBV20-1 to TRBJ2-7; the D gene is possibly TRBD1 (5 bases). From germline, CDR1 is DFQATT and CDR2 SNEGSKA (reference sequence). This CDR3 region has 15 residues. Trimming removed 6 bases at V and 4 bases at J, with 22 bases between.

This clonotype has a count of ten or more. The rearrangement links TRBV7-2 to TRBJ2-7, with 9 bases aligning to TRBD2. CDR3 size: 15 residues. V lost 3 bases and J lost 0; bases outside the gene matches: 3. Germline V gene lookup returns CDR1 SGHTA and CDR2 FQGNSA. CDR3 bases: TGTGCCAGCAGCTTCTTTAGCGGGAGCTCCTACGAGCAGTACTTC. This encodes CASSFFSGSSYEQYF. The whole variable domain, remainder taken from reference TRBV7-2 and TRBJ2-7, is GAGVSQSPSNKVTEKGKDVELRCDPISGHTALYWYRQSLGQGLEFLIYFQGNSAPDKSGLPSDRFSAERTGGSVSTLTIQRTQQEDSAVYLCASSFFSGSSYEQYFGPGTRLTVT.

This clonotype was seen only a few times. The chain carries TRBV5-1 and TRBJ2-7; 10 bases map to TRBD2. Germline CDR1 is SGHRS and CDR2 is YFSETQ. The CDR3 is made up of 15 amino acids. J was trimmed by 5 bases and V by 5 bases; bases with no gene match: 10. DNA of the CDR3: TGCGCCAGCAGACTAGCGGGAATGGTCCAGAACGAGCAGTACTTC. It is translated as CASRLAGMVQNEQYF.

The V and J genes are TRBV28 and TRBJ1-2; TRBD1 aligns across 8 bases. J was trimmed by 3 bases and V by 6 bases; bases with no gene match: 6. This CDR3 is 14 amino acids long. Germline CDR1 reads MDHEN; CDR2 reads SYDVKM. CDR3 protein: CASRGTGYYYGYTF. The CDR3 nucleotides read TGTGCCAGCAGGGGGACAGGCTACTACTATGGCTACACCTTC.

This clonotype came up a few times. The rearrangement joins TRBV30 to TRBJ1-2; D is unclear. The germline CDR1 and CDR2 sequences are GTSNPN and SVGIG (reference sequence). The CDR3 is 11 amino acids. V lost 4 bases to trimming and J lost 5 bases, with 8 bases between them. CDR3 region: CAWIVAYGYTF. DNA of the CDR3: TGTGCCTGGATCGTGGCTTATGGCTACACCTTC.

The chain joins TRBV9 to TRBJ2-5; the match to TRBD1 covers 7 bases. The CDR3 has 14 residues. Germline CDR1 reads SGDLS; CDR2 reads YYNGEE. J was trimmed by 1 base and V by 3 bases; bases with no gene match: 3. The CDR3 bases are TGTGCCAGCAGCGCCGGGACAGTCCAAGAGACCCAGTACTTC. Amino acid sequence: CASSAGTVQETQYF.

Only a few counts were recorded for this clonotype. CDR3 in amino acids: CSVATMGGSGYTF. The CDR3 region has the DNA TGCAGCGTGGCAACAATGGGTGGATCGGGCTACACCTTC. The chain uses TRBV29-1 and TRBJ1-2; no reliable D call. This CDR3 region has 13 residues. V lost 6 bases and J 8 bases, leaving 19 bases between the germline ends. The germline V gene has CDR1 SQVTM and CDR2 ANQGSEA. Looking up the rest from reference TRBV29-1 and TRBJ1-2 gives the full variable domain: SAVISQKPSRDICQRGTSLTIQCQVDSQVTMMFWYRQQPGQSLTLIATANQGSEATYESGFVIDKFPISRPNLTFSTLTVSNMSPEDSSIYLCSVATMGGSGYTFGSGTRLTVV.

This chain joins TRBV29-1 and TRBJ2-1, with 9 bases that match TRBD2. With V trimmed by 0 bases and J by 8 bases, 23 bases remained unmatched. CDR3 length equals 20 residues. Germline V gene sequence: CDR1 SQVTM, CDR2 ANQGSEA. CDR3 residues: CSVEDLLGGAGASGNDEQFF. CDR3 bases: TGCAGCGTTGAAGATCTATTGGGGGGAGCAGGGGCTAGCGGGAACGATGAGCAGTTCTTC.

The sample holds a few counts of this clonotype. This chain joins TRBV3-1 and TRBJ2-3, with 15 bases matching TRBD2. V was pared by 0 bases and J by 8 bases, with 12 bases of the junction left unmatched. The germline gives CDR1 LGHDT, CDR2 YNNKEL (reference sequence). The CDR3 is 19 residues long. The CDR3 spells CASSQDLAGLAGGPGTQYF. In DNA, the CDR3 is TGTGCCAGCAGCCAAGATTTGGCGGGACTAGCGGGAGGCCCCGGTACGCAGTATTTT.